Following are 32 T cell receptor beta chains from one sample sequenced in a study of identifying expanded T cells in peripheral blood. Sequencing used immunoSEQ multiplex PCR; TCRdb keeps in-frame clones, though not all of them. The sample consists of some 93,000 clones, roughly 90% of them appearing once. The sample comprised blood. The receptors here all came from a person between 18 and 70 years old in good health.

CDR3 coding DNA: TGTGCCAGCATCGACACGAACACCGGGGAGCTGTTTTTT. Protein: CASIDTNTGELFF. This chain connects TRBV6-5 to TRBJ2-2; no firm D call. CDR3 length: 13 amino acids. Trimming shortened V by 7 bases and J by 0 bases, and 6 bases separated the two germline ends. Germline V CDR1 and CDR2: MNHEY, SVGAGI.

The chain combines TRBV6-1 with TRBJ2-1; 7 positions match TRBD2. The junction had 7 bases not matched to a gene; V was cut back by 6 bases and J by 8 bases. Germline values: CDR1 MNHNS, CDR2 SASEGT. The CDR3 loop spans 13 amino acids. In DNA, the CDR3 is TGTGCCAGCAGGTCACGGGGGGTGTATGAGCAGTTCTTC. It is translated as CASRSRGVYEQFF.

The CDR3 is CASSTTPDTEAFF. In DNA, the CDR3 is TGCGCCAGCAGCACGACCCCTGACACTGAAGCTTTCTTT. The chain uses TRBV10-1 and TRBJ1-1; D gene uncertain. Germline V gives CDR1 WNHNN, CDR2 SYGVQD (reference sequence). Deletions cut 6 bases from V and 3 bases from J, with 11 bases between. The CDR3 has 13 amino acids.

The chain recombines TRBV27 with TRBJ2-7; TRBD2 agrees at 8 bases. Germline lookup yields CDR1 MNHEY and CDR2 SMNVEV (reference sequence). The CDR3 is 17 residues long. The ends lost 5 bases at V and 1 base at J; junction bases unmatched: 13. CDR3 loop: CASSPSGSSGVSYEQYF. The CDR3 coding sequence is TGTGCCAGCAGTCCCTCTGGTAGTAGCGGGGTATCCTACGAGCAGTACTTC.

V and J are TRBV7-2 and TRBJ1-1; D is undetermined. The CDR3 length is 14 residues. V shed 5 bases and J shed 0 bases, with 10 bases lying between them. Germline V gene lookup returns CDR1 SGHTA and CDR2 FQGNSA. The CDR3 DNA follows: TGTGCCAGCAGCCCCACCCAACTGAACACTGAAGCTTTCTTT. It specifies CASSPTQLNTEAFF.

The chain couples TRBV28 to TRBJ1-5; D ambiguous. The CDR3 is 15 amino acids. The germline gives CDR1 MDHEN, CDR2 SYDVKM. V lost 3 bases and J 7 bases, leaving 16 bases between the germline ends. The CDR3 DNA reads TGTGCCAGCAGTTTCGGGCAGGATAGGACGCAGCCCCAGCATTTT. This encodes CASSFGQDRTQPQHF.

Written as DNA, the CDR3 is TGTGCCTGGAGCCTAGGGCGGGATTTAAATTCACCCCTCCACTTT. Its protein product is CAWSLGRDLNSPLHF. This chain joins TRBV30 and TRBJ1-6; no clear D. Trimming left V 3 bases short and J 7 bases short, with 16 bases between. Germline values: CDR1 GTSNPN, CDR2 SVGIG (reference sequence). The CDR3 totals 15 residues.

V and J are TRBV27 and TRBJ2-3; possibly TRBD2 for D (6 bases). Between the trimmed V and J ends, which lost 5 bases and 2 bases, there was a span of 14 bases. The germline V gene has CDR1 MNHEY and CDR2 SMNVEV (reference sequence). This CDR3 region has 15 residues. The CDR3 reads CASSAGRSSTDTQYF. CDR3 coding DNA: TGTGCCAGCAGTGCCGGGAGATCCTCCACAGATACGCAGTATTTT.

This clone was seen only once. The limits of the CDR3 on the DNA are not certain, so only TCRdb's listed CDR3 is given. This sequence joins TRBV28 and TRBJ2-2; TRBD1 is taken as the D call from the table, unchecked against the DNA. Germline values: CDR1 MDHEN, CDR2 SYDVKM. The CDR3 length is 16 residues, termini included. This CDR3 reads CASSSSDSTNTGELFF.

This clone was counted a few times. The chain is built from TRBV7-2 and TRBJ2-1, with 7 bases matching TRBD2. CDR1 is SGHTA and CDR2 is FQGNSA in the germline V gene. CDR3 length: 14 amino acids. V lost 4 bases, J lost 6 bases, and 6 bases stayed unmatched. CDR3 sequence: CASSWRPSGNEQFF. In nucleotides, the CDR3 is TGTGCCAGCAGCTGGCGCCCTAGCGGCAATGAGCAGTTCTTC.

This clone has a handful of counts. This chain connects TRBV2 to TRBJ1-2, with D possibly being TRBD1 (5 bases). In germline, CDR1 is SNHLY, CDR2 FYNNEI. V was clipped by 1 base and J by 3 bases, with 6 bases between them. This CDR3 region has 13 residues. CDR3 in amino acids: CASSEGGDYGYTF. CDR3 coding DNA: TGTGCCAGCAGTGAAGGGGGGGACTATGGCTACACCTTC.

This chain connects TRBV5-1 to TRBJ2-7; D not resolved. Trimming removed 6 bases at V and 0 bases at J, with 13 bases between. CDR1 is SGHRS and CDR2 is YFSETQ in the germline V gene. This CDR3 spans 14 amino acids. The CDR3 loop is CASTNTGGSYEQYF. The DNA for the CDR3 is TGCGCCAGCACTAACACCGGCGGCTCCTACGAGCAGTACTTC.

This rearrangement joins TRBV4-1 to TRBJ2-6; D not certain. The germline V gene has CDR1 MGHRA and CDR2 YSYEKL. CDR3 size: 14 residues. V dropped 4 bases and J dropped 5 bases, with 9 bases sitting between them. CDR3 nucleotide sequence: TGCGCCAGCAGCCCCCGGGCTAGGGCCAACGTCCTGACTTTC. Its protein product is CASSPRARANVLTF.

The genes are TRBV15 and TRBJ2-2; D is perhaps TRBD1 (6 bases). Germline CDR1 LNHNV, CDR2 YYDKDF (reference sequence). The CDR3 spans 15 residues. The V and J ends lost 0 bases and 3 bases respectively, with 8 bases between them. As DNA, the CDR3 is TGTGCCACCAGCAGAGAAGGGGGATACACCGGGGAGCTGTTTTTT. Encoded protein: CATSREGGYTGELFF.

The chain employs TRBV9 and TRBJ1-2; D ambiguous. V was trimmed by 0 bases and J by 7 bases, leaving 16 bases between them. This CDR3 has 15 amino acids. Germline loops: CDR1 SGDLS, CDR2 YYNGEE. The CDR3 DNA is TGTGCCAGCAGCGTAGAGCAGGCCTCCTTGGGTGGCTACACCTTC. Translation gives CASSVEQASLGGYTF.

This sequence joins TRBV6-5 and TRBJ2-7; no firm D call. The CDR3 has 12 amino acids. V lost 5 bases, J lost 0 bases, and 5 bases lay in between. Germline values: CDR1 MNHEY, CDR2 SVGAGI. CDR3 amino acids: CASSASSYEQYF. The CDR3 nucleotides read TGTGCCAGCAGTGCCAGCTCCTACGAGCAGTACTTC.

In this sample, this clone turned up a few times. CDR3 residues: CASSPSINIQYF. In DNA form, the CDR3 reads TGTGCCAGCAGTCCCTCTATAAACATTCAGTACTTC. This sequence joins TRBV6-5 and TRBJ2-4; D remains ambiguous. Germline assignment: CDR1 MNHEY and CDR2 SVGAGI. Deletions cut 5 bases from V and 6 bases from J, with 8 bases between. The CDR3 has 12 residues.

The chain employs TRBV6-1 and TRBJ2-7; the D gene is possibly TRBD1 (6 bases). Germline V CDR1 and CDR2: MNHNS, SASEGT. This CDR3 has 13 amino acids. Trimming shortened V by 8 bases and J by 6 bases, and 17 bases separated the two germline ends. The CDR3 nucleotides are TGTGCCAGCCTTGGGGACATATGGAGCGAGCAGTACTTC. Its translation is CASLGDIWSEQYF.

The chain recombines TRBV7-2 with TRBJ2-3, with D perhaps TRBD1 (5 bases). Germline assignment: CDR1 SGHTA and CDR2 FQGNSA. The CDR3 length is 16 residues. V was cut by 2 bases and J by 0 bases, with 12 bases left in between. The DNA for the CDR3 is TGTGCCAGCAGCTTAAGTGGACACGGGAGCACAGATACGCAGTATTTT. This codes for CASSLSGHGSTDTQYF.

The chain is built from TRBV4-1 and TRBJ2-7; 7 positions agree with TRBD1. This CDR3 spans 12 amino acids. The junction had 2 bases not matched to a gene; V was cut back by 4 bases and J by 5 bases. Germline V gene lookup returns CDR1 MGHRA and CDR2 YSYEKL. This CDR3 is CASSPQGNEQYF. Here the CDR3 DNA reads TGCGCCAGCAGCCCACAGGGGAACGAGCAGTACTTC.

The CDR3 DNA sequence: TGTGCCAGTAGTCCCCTCGGGGGGATAAACTACGAGCAGTACTTC. Its protein product is CASSPLGGINYEQYF. V gene TRBV19 combines with J gene TRBJ2-7; 7 nucleotides match TRBD2. In germline, CDR1 is LNHDA, CDR2 SQIVND (reference sequence). Germline trimming cut 5 bases from V and 3 bases from J; bases unmatched to any gene: 10. This CDR3 contains 15 residues.

The J gene is TRBJ1-3, the V gene TRBV11-2; D may be TRBD1 (6 bases). Germline CDR1 reads SGHAT; CDR2 reads FQNNGV. Trimming shortened V by 0 bases and J by 4 bases, and 13 bases separated the two germline ends. This CDR3 is 16 amino acids long. The CDR3 region is CASSLEVGAHGNTIYF. The CDR3, as DNA: TGTGCCAGCAGCTTAGAGGTGGGGGCGCACGGAAACACCATATATTTT.

V gene TRBV4-3 combines with J gene TRBJ2-6; D is undetermined. The length of the CDR3 is 16 residues. CDR1 is LGHNA, CDR2 YSLEER, per germline. V was trimmed by 0 bases and J by 0 bases, leaving 6 bases between them. In DNA, the CDR3 is TGCGCCAGCAGCCAAGATATCGGCTCTGGGGCCAACGTCCTGACTTTC. As protein: CASSQDIGSGANVLTF.

The chain carries TRBV2 and TRBJ2-3; D remains unclear. V lost 4 bases to trimming and J lost 4 bases, with 9 bases between them. The CDR3 is 13 residues long. Germline-derived CDR1 and CDR2 are SNHLY and FYNNEI. The CDR3, as DNA: TGTGCCAGCAGTGTTATGGAATCAGATACGCAGTATTTT. The encoded protein is CASSVMESDTQYF. The variable domain in full, completed from reference TRBV2 and TRBJ2-3, reads EPEVTQTPSHQVTQMGQEVILRCVPISNHLYFYWYRQILGQKVEFLVSFYNNEISEKSEIFDDQFSVERPDGSNFTLKIRSTKLEDSAMYFCASSVMESDTQYFGPGTRLTVL.

For the CDR3, the DNA is TGTGCCAGCAGTGACGTGGGGGCTTTAGAGGAGGCCTCTGGAAACACCATATATTTT. Translated, it gives CASSDVGALEEASGNTIYF. V is TRBV6-4 and J is TRBJ1-3, with D possibly being TRBD1 (6 bases). This CDR3 has 19 residues. Per germline, CDR1 MRHNA and CDR2 SNTAGT. V gave up 2 bases and J gave up 0 bases, with 20 bases separating them.

This rearrangement joins TRBV11-2 to TRBJ2-1; weak D call: TRBD2 (6 bases). The V gene's germline CDR1 is SGHAT and CDR2 FQNNGV. V lost 0 bases, J lost 1 base, and 10 bases lay in between. CDR3 length: 16 amino acids. As DNA, the CDR3 is TGTGCCAGCAGCTTAGAGGGACTGAAGTCCTACAATGAGCAGTTCTTC. Amino acids: CASSLEGLKSYNEQFF.

V is TRBV9 and J is TRBJ2-7, with D perhaps matching TRBD1 (6 bases). Per germline, CDR1 SGDLS and CDR2 YYNGEE. Trimming pared 3 bases from V and 0 bases from J, leaving 10 bases between. The CDR3 sequence is 14 residues long. Written as DNA, the CDR3 is TGTGCCAGCAGCGGAGCGGACAGCTCCTACGAGCAGTACTTC. Its protein product is CASSGADSSYEQYF.

The J gene is TRBJ2-1, the V gene TRBV4-1, with D possibly matching TRBD1 (5 bases). CDR1 and CDR2 from the germline V gene are MGHRA and YSYEKL. CDR3 length: 17 amino acids. Between the trimmed V and J ends, which lost 3 bases and 0 bases, there was a span of 15 bases. CDR3 DNA sequence: TGCGCCAGCAGCCACTCGAAAGGGGCAAACTCCTACAATGAGCAGTTCTTC. Encoded protein: CASSHSKGANSYNEQFF.

This chain links TRBV30 with TRBJ1-5; a weak D match, TRBD1 (5 bases). Germline V gene lookup returns CDR1 GTSNPN and CDR2 SVGIG (reference sequence). V shed 4 bases and J shed 0 bases, with 13 bases lying between them. This CDR3 has 15 residues. This chain's CDR3 is CAWTQGPLSNQPQHF. CDR3 nucleotide sequence: TGTGCCTGGACCCAGGGCCCACTTAGCAATCAGCCCCAGCATTTT. The full variable domain, with the rest looked up from reference TRBV30 and TRBJ1-5, is SQTIHQWPATLVQPVGSPLSLECTVEGTSNPNLYWYRQAAGRGLQLLFYSVGIGQISSEVPQNLSASRPQDRQFILSSKKLLLSDSGFYLCAWTQGPLSNQPQHFGDGTRLSIL.

The J gene is TRBJ2-5, the V gene TRBV5-4; TRBD1 matches at 8 bases. The V gene end was trimmed by 0 bases and the J gene end by 5 bases; junction bases not matched to a gene: 0. The CDR3 runs 13 residues. Germline V gene lookup returns CDR1 SGHNT and CDR2 YYREEE (reference sequence). The CDR3 coding sequence is TGTGCCAGCAGCTTGGGACAGGGGGAGACCCAGTACTTC. It translates to CASSLGQGETQYF.

The genes are TRBV7-7 and TRBJ2-2, with D possibly called TRBD1 or TRBD2 (5 bases each). Per germline, CDR1 SSHAT and CDR2 FNYEAQ (reference sequence). V shed 5 bases and J shed 6 bases, with 19 bases lying between them. The CDR3 spans 16 residues. DNA for the CDR3: TGTGCCAGCAGCCCTAAAGATGTAATGGGGGCCGGGGAGCTGTTTTTT. This sequence encodes CASSPKDVMGAGELFF. The whole variable domain, filled in from reference TRBV7-7 and TRBJ2-2, reads GAGVSQSPRYKVTKRGQDVTLRCDPISSHATLYWYQQALGQGPEFLTYFNYEAQPDKSGLPSDRFSAERPEGSISTLTIQRTEQRDSAMYRCASSPKDVMGAGELFFGEGSRLTVL.

V and J are TRBV30 and TRBJ2-7; TRBD1 is a possible D gene (5 bases). CDR3 length: 12 amino acids. Germline lookup yields CDR1 GTSNPN and CDR2 SVGIG (reference sequence). The germline V and J ends were trimmed by 2 bases and 4 bases, with 9 bases remaining between them. Here the CDR3 DNA reads TGTGCCTGGAGTAGGGGTACGTACGAGCAGTACTTC. This translates into CAWSRGTYEQYF.